This is a list of T cell receptor beta chains from one sample in a study of CD8 T cells in Susac syndrome. MiXCR, applied by TCRdb to the immunoSEQ multiplex PCR reads, yields one record per CDR3 protein. The sample includes 150,000 to 200,000 distinct CDR3 sequences, around 95% of them seen just once. Specimen: CD4+ T cells from PBMCs. The receptors were sampled from a human donor with Susac syndrome. The CDR3 runs from the conserved cysteine through the conserved F or W. A D gene is named only where the DNA matches it firmly. Only some rows state a clone size, as once, few, many or a class for expanded clones.

clone_size d_call j_call v_call cdr3_nt cdr3_aa
- - TRBJ2-6 TRBV30 TGTGCCTGGATGAGGGACTCTGGGGCCAACGTCCTGACTTTC CAWMRDSGANVLTF
few TRBD2 TRBJ2-1 TRBV14 TGTGCCAGCAGCCAAAGGACTAGCGCCGCTGAGCAGTTCTTC CASSQRTSAAEQFF
- - TRBJ1-2 TRBV15 TGTGCCACCAGCAGTCCAGACGCCGGGCGGGGCTACACCTTC CATSSPDAGRGYTF
- - TRBJ2-4 TRBV9 TGTGCCAGCAGCAAGATGGCAGGAACAAACATTCAGTACTTC CASSKMAGTNIQYF
- TRBD1 TRBJ1-2 TRBV7-9 TGTGCCAGCAGCTTACAGGGGGCGGAGGGCTACACCTTC CASSLQGAEGYTF
- - TRBJ1-2 TRBV12-3/TRBV12-4 TGTGCCAGCAGTACCCTGGGCAGTCCTTCTGGATACACCTTC CASSTLGSPSGYTF
- - TRBJ2-5 TRBV20-1 TGCAGTGCTAGAAGCGCACAAGAGACCCAGTACTTC CSARSAQETQYF
- - TRBJ2-3 TRBV7-9 TGTGCCAGCAGCTTGGGCGAGGCAACAACAGATACGCAGTATTTT CASSLGEATTDTQYF
- - TRBJ1-2 TRBV10-3 TGTGCCATCGGGACACAGTCTAGGACTGGCTACACCTTC CAIGTQSRTGYTF
- - TRBJ2-2 TRBV4-2 TGTGCCAGCACCAAGGGGAGGGGGGAGCTGTTTTTT CASTKGRGELFF
- TRBD1 TRBJ2-5 TRBV5-4 TGTGCCAGCAGCCCCCCGGGACAGGGTATCGGGCAAGAGACCCAGTACTTC CASSPPGQGIGQETQYF
- - TRBJ2-1 TRBV24-1 TGTGCCACCAGTGATTTCAATGGACAGAATGAGCAGTTCTTC CATSDFNGQNEQFF